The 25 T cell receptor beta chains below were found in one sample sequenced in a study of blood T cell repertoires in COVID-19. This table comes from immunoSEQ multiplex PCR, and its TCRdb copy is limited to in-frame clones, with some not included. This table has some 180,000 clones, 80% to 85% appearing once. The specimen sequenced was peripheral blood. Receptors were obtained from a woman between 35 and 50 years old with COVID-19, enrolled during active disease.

The CDR3 nucleotides read TGTGCCAGTAGTCGTAGCGGTTACAATGAGCAGTTCTTC. Amino acids: CASSRSGYNEQFF. The chain links TRBV19 to TRBJ2-1; D perhaps matches TRBD2 (6 bases). The germline gives CDR1 LNHDA, CDR2 SQIVND (reference sequence). CDR3 size: 13 residues. V lost 5 bases and J lost 4, with 9 bases in between.

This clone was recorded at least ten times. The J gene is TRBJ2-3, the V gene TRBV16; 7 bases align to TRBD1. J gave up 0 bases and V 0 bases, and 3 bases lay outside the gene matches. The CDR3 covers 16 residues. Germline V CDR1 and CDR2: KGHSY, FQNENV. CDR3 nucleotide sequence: TGTGCCAGCAGCCAATCAAGAGGGGGCAGCACAGATACGCAGTATTTT. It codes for CASSQSRGGSTDTQYF.

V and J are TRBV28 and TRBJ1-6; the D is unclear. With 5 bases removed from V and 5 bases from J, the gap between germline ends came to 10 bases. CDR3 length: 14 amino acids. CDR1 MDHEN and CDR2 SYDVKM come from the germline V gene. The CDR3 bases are TGTGCCAGCAGTCTAGGCACGAATAATTCACCCCTCCACTTT. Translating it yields CASSLGTNNSPLHF.

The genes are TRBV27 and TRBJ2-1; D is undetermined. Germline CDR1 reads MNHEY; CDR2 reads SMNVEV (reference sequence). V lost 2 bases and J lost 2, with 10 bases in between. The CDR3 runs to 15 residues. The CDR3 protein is CASSLTLSPYNEQFF. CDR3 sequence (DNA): TGTGCCAGCAGTTTAACCCTTAGCCCCTACAATGAGCAGTTCTTC.

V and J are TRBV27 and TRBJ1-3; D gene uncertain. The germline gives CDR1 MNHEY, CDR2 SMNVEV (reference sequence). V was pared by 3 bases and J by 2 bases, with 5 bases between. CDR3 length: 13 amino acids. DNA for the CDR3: TGTGCCAGCAGTTTTAGCGCTGGAAACACCATATATTTT. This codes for CASSFSAGNTIYF.

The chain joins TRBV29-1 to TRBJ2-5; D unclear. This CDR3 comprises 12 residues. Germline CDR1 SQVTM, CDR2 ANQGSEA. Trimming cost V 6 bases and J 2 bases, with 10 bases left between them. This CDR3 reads CSVRSGQETQYF. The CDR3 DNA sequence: TGCAGCGTGCGGAGTGGACAAGAGACCCAGTACTTC.

The chain's CDR3 is CASRKLAGLSYEQYF. The DNA of the CDR3 is TGTGCCAGCAGAAAACTAGCGGGGCTCTCCTACGAGCAGTACTTC. The chain links TRBV5-6 to TRBJ2-7, with 10 bases fitting TRBD2. V lost 5 bases and J lost 0; bases outside the gene matches: 5. CDR1 SGHDT and CDR2 YYEEEE come from the germline V gene. This CDR3 region has 15 residues.

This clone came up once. The CDR3 region has the DNA TGCGCCAGCAGCTTGGGGGACAGACTATGGAACACTGAAGCTTTCTTT. As protein: CASSLGDRLWNTEAFF. The chain combines TRBV5-1 with TRBJ1-1, with 7 bases lining up with TRBD1. The germline V gene has CDR1 SGHRS and CDR2 YFSETQ. V lost 0 bases and J lost 1; bases outside the gene matches: 6. CDR3 length equals 16 residues. Looking up the rest from reference TRBV5-1 and TRBJ1-1 gives the full variable domain: KAGVTQTPRYLIKTRGQQVTLSCSPISGHRSVSWYQQTPGQGLQFLFEYFSETQRNKGNFPGRFSGRQFSNSRSEMNVSTLELGDSALYLCASSLGDRLWNTEAFFGQGTRLTVV.

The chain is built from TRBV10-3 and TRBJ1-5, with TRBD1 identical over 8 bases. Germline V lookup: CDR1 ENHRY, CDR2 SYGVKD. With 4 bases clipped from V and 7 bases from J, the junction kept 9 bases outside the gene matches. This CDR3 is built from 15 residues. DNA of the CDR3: TGTGCCATCAGTGTCTCGACAGGGGACCACCAGCCCCAGCATTTT. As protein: CAISVSTGDHQPQHF.

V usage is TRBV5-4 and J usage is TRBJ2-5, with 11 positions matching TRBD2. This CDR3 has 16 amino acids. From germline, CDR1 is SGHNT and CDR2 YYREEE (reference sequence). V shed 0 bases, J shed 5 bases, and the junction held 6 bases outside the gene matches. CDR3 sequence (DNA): TGTGCCAGCAGCTTGGGGGCTAGCGGGGGGCGGGAGACCCAGTACTTC. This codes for CASSLGASGGRETQYF.

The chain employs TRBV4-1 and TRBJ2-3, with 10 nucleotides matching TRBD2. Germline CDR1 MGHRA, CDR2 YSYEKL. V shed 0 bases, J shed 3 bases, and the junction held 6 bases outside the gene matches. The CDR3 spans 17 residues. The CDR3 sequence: CASSQEGISGGTDTQYF. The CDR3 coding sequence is TGCGCCAGCAGCCAAGAGGGGATTAGCGGGGGGACAGATACGCAGTATTTT.

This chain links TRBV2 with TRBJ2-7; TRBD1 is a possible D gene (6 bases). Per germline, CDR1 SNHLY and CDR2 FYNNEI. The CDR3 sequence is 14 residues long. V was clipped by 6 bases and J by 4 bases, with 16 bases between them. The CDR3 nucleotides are TGTGCCAGCAGGGTGGACAGTGGGAATTACGAGCAGTACTTC. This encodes CASRVDSGNYEQYF.

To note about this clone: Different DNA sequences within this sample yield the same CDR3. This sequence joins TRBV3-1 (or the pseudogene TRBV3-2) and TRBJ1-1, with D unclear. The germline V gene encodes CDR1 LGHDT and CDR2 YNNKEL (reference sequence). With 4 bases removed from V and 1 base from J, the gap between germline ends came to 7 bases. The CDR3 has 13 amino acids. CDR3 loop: CASSLAGNTEAFF. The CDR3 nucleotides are TGTGCCAGCAGCCTGGCTGGGAACACTGAAGCTTTCTTT.

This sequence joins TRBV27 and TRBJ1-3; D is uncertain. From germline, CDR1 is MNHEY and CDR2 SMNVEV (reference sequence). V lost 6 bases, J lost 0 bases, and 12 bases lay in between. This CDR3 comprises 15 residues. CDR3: CASSLRQNSGNTIYF. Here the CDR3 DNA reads TGTGCCAGCAGCCTCCGCCAGAACTCTGGAAACACCATATATTTT.

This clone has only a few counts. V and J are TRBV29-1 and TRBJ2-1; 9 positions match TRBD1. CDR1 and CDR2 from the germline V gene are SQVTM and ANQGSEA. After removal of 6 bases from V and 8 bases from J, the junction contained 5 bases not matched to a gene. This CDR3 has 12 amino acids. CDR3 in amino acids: CSVVQGADEQFF. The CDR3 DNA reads TGCAGCGTCGTACAGGGGGCCGATGAGCAGTTCTTC.

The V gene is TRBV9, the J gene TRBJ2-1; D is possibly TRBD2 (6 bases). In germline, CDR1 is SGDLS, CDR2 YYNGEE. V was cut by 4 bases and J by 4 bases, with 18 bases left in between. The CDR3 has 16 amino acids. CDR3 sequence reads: CASSLRRGGTYNEQFF. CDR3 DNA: TGTGCCAGCAGCTTGCGGCGGGGCGGGACTTACAATGAGCAGTTCTTC.

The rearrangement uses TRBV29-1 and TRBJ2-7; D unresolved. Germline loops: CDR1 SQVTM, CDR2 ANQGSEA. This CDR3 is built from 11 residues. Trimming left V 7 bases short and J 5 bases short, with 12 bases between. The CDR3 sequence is CSGLRKNEQYF. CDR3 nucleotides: TGCAGCGGGCTGAGGAAAAACGAGCAGTACTTC.

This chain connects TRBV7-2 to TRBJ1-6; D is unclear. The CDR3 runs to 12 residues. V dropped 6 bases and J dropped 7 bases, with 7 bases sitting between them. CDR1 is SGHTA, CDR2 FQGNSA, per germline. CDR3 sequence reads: CASSFTNSPLHF. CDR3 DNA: TGTGCCAGCAGTTTCACAAATTCACCCCTCCACTTT.

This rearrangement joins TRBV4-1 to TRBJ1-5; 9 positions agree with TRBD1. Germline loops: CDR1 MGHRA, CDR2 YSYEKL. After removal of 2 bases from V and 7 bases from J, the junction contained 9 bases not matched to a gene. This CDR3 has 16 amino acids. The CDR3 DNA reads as TGCGCCAGCAGCCAATTACCGGGACAGGGCGGGCAGCCCCAGCATTTT. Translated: CASSQLPGQGGQPQHF.

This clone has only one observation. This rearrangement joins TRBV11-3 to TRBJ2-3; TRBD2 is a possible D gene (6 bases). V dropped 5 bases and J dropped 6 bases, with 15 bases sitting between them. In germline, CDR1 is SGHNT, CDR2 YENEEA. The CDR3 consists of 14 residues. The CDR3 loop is CASSPGAEGDTQYF. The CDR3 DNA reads TGTGCCAGCAGCCCCGGGGCGGAGGGGGATACGCAGTATTTT.

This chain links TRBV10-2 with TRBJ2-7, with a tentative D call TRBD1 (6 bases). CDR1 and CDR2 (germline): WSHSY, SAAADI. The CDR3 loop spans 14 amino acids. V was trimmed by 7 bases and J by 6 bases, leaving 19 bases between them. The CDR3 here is CASTEGVPTSEQYF. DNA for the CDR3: TGCGCCAGCACCGAGGGGGTCCCTACCTCCGAGCAGTACTTC.

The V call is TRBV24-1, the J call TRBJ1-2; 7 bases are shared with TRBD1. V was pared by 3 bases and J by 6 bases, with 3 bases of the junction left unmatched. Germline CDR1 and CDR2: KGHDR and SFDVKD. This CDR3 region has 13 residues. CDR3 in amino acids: CATSDLDRDGYTF. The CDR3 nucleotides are TGTGCCACCAGTGATCTCGACAGGGATGGCTACACCTTC.

The DNA of the CDR3 is TGCGCCAGCAGCTCCTTGTCGTCCGAGCAGTTCTTC. Residues: CASSSLSSEQFF. The rearrangement uses TRBV5-1 and TRBJ2-1; no clear D gene. Trimming shortened V by 3 bases and J by 10 bases, and 11 bases separated the two germline ends. The CDR3 is 12 amino acids. CDR1 and CDR2 from the germline V gene are SGHRS and YFSETQ.

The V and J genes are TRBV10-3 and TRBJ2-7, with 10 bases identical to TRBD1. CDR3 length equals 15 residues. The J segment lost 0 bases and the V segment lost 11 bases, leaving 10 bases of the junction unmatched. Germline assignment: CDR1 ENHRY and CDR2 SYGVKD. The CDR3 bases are TGTGCCCTCAAAGGTGGACAGGGGGACTCCTACGAGCAGTACTTC. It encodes CALKGGQGDSYEQYF.

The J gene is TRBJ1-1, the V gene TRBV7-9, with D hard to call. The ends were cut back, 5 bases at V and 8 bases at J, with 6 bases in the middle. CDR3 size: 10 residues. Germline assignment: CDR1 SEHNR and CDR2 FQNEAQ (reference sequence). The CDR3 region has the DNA TGTGCCAGCAGCCTGGAGGAAGCTTTCTTT. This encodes CASSLEEAFF.